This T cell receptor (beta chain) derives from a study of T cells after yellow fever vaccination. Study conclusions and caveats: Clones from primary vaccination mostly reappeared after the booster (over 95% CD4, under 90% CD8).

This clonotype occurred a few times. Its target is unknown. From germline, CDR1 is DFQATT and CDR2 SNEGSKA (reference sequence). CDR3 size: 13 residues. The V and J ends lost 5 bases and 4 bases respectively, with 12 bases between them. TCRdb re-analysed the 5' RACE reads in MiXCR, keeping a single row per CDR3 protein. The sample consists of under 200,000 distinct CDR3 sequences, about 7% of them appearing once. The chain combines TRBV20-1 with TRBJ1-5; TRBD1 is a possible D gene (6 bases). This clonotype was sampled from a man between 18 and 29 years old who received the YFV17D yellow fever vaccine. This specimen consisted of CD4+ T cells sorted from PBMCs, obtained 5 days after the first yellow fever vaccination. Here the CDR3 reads CSAGGRINQPQHF. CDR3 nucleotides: TGCAGTGCTGGGGGGCGGATAAATCAGCCCCAGCATTTT.